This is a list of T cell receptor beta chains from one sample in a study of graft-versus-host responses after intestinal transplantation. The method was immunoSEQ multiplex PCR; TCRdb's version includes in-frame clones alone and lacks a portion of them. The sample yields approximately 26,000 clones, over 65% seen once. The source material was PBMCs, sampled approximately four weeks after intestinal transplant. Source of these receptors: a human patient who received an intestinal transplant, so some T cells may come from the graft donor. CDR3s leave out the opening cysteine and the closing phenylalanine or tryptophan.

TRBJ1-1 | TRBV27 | ASRVSGANTEAF
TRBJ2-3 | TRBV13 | ASSHGTLRTDTQY
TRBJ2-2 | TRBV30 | AWRTSGNTGELF
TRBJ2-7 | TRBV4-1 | ASSQALGLAGGPEQY
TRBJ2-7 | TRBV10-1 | ASSEDWTREQY
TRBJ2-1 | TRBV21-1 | ASRGVLAHHSDNEQF
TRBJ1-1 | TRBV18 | ASSLKEAVTEAF
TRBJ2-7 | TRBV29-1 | SAGGGSGEQY
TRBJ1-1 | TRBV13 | ASSLGGGENTEAF
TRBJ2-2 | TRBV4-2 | ASSPAVSVAGELF
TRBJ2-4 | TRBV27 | ASSLIGAKNIQY
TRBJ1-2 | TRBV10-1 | ASSYTRGYT
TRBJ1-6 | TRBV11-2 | ASSLDWISPLH
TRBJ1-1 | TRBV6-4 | ASRERWRGRTEAF
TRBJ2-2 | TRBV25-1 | ASTTGSAGELF
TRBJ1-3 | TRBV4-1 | ASRFDSSSGNTIY
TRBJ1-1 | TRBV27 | ASRSLGQPNTEAF
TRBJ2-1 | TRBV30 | AWSPQGVGQF
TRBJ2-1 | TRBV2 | ASTGQSSYNEQF
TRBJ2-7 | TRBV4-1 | ASSSRPGLAGGRDSSEQY
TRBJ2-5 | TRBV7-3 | ASSSVDRALGGTQY
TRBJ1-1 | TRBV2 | ASSVQDFEAF
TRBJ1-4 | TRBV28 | ASSLFLPGTGGEKLF
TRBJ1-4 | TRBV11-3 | ASSLDRGPEQLRKKLF
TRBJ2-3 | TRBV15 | ATSGSSTDTQY
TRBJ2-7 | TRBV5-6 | ASSPGTNTAYEQY
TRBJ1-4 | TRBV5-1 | ASTRAQPTNEKLF
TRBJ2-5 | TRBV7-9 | ASSPSGGAGQTQY
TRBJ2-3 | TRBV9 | ASSPPGLAGADTQY
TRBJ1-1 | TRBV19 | ASSIASPTGQNTEAF
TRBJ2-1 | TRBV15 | ATSSRDSNNEQF
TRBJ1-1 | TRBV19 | ASSPGQVAF
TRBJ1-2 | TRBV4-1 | ASSQAPQGGYT
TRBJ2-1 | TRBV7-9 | ASSSSGGAYNEQF
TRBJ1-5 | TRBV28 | ASRPPWGGTSNQPQH
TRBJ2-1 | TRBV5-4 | ASSQGRMGQF
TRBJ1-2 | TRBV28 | ASSLIIETPYGYT
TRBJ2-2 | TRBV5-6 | ASRSAGGTGELF
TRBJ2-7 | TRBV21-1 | ASSHIPSGRSSYEQY
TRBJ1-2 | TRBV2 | ASTRDRDRYT
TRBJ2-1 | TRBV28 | ASTSGALYNEQF
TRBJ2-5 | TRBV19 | ASSIVPGQGFETQY
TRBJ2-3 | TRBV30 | AWSRKQGTDTQY
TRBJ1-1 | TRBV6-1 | ASSERPNTEAF
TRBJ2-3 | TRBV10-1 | ASSDQRGVSTDTQY
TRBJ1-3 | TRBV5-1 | ASSLASKGNTIY
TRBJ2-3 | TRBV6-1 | ASSRTGGNTQY
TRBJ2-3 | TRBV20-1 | SARVRDTQY
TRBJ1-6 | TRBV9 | ASTHGEGGTLH
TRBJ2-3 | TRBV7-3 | ASSFSGRATDTQY
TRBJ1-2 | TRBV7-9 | ASGYWTGAYGYT
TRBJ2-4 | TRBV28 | ASSLLGLGLGIQY
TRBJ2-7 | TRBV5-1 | ASGAGAEQY
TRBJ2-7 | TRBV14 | ASSQNDRAPYEQY